This T cell receptor beta chain stems from a study of breast tumors, draining lymph nodes, adjacent tissues. From germline, CDR1 is MNHEY and CDR2 SVGAGI. The junction had 9 bases not matched to a gene; V was cut back by 6 bases and J by 1 base. This CDR3 is built from 15 residues. TCRdb re-called the multiplex PCR reads through MiXCR, storing one row per CDR3 protein. The table shows approximately 300,000 distinct CDR3 sequences, with 30% to 35% occurring only once. Whole-study results and caveats: Tumors had less TCR diversity than lymph nodes, more than nontumor tissue. The data were judged consistent with most tumor T cells coming from lymph node and expanding in tumor. Luminal-like breast cancer showed significantly greater tumor-nontumor repertoire similarity than basal-like breast cancer did.

The lymph nodes were axillary draining lymph nodes from breast cancer patients. This clonotype was seen many times. The antigen remains unidentified. Sample: axillary lymph node tissue. The clonotype comes from a female donor with breast cancer. Some clones in this sample may be carry-over from other donors' samples. V usage is TRBV6-5 and J usage is TRBJ2-7, with 7 bases matching TRBD1. For the CDR3, the DNA is TGTGCCAGCAGGCCCCGACAGGGACCTTCCTACGAGCAGTACTTC. It translates to CASRPRQGPSYEQYF.